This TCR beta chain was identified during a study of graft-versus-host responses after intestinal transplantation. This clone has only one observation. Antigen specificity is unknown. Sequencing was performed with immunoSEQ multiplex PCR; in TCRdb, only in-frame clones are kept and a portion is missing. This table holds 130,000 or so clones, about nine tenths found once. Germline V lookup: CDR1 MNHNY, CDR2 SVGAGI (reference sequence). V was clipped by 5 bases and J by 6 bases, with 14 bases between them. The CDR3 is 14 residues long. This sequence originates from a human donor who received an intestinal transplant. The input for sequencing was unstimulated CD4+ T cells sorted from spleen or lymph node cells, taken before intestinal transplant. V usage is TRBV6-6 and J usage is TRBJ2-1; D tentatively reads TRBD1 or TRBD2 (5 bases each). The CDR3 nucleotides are TGTGCCAGCAGTGTGAGGGGTACCTGCAATGAGCAGTTCTTC. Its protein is CASSVRGTCNEQFF.